Listed here are 25 T cell receptor beta chains from one sample, sequenced in a study of control samples from healthy donors and cancer patients (dated by TCRdb to 2020 to 2022). The library was produced with the immunoSEQ multiplex PCR assay. TCRdb mirrors the immuneACCESS table, restricted to in-frame sequences. Some clones are absent from its copies; in checked studies, under half trace to an unresolved V gene, and the reason for the others is unknown. For this sample the table gives around 140,000 clones, of which over 85% were detected only once. Clones ranked in the top ten supply roughly 8% of the sample. Sequenced material: PBMCs. The receptor set was obtained from a man aged 50 to 60 with head and neck cancer.

This clone was seen just once. This sequence joins TRBV6-5 and TRBJ2-2, with D tentatively TRBD1 (6 bases). V lost 1 base and J 6 bases, leaving 9 bases between the germline ends. Germline assignment: CDR1 MNHEY and CDR2 SVGAGI. The CDR3 runs 14 residues. For the CDR3, the DNA is TGTGCCAGCAGTTACTACAGGGATGCCGGGGAGCTGTTTTTT. Amino acids: CASSYYRDAGELFF.

This sequence joins TRBV6-5 and TRBJ2-2; no firm D call. V was trimmed by 6 bases and J by 4 bases, leaving 9 bases between them. Germline values: CDR1 MNHEY, CDR2 SVGAGI. This CDR3 is 13 amino acids long. CDR3 sequence (DNA): TGTGCCAGCAGCCCGCGCCCCACCGGGGAGCTGTTTTTT. This translates into CASSPRPTGELFF.

The genes are TRBV2 and TRBJ2-7; no firm D call. The V end lost 7 bases, the J end lost 2 bases, and 9 bases lay between the germline ends. Germline V gives CDR1 SNHLY, CDR2 FYNNEI. There are 12 residues in the CDR3. CDR3 bases: TGTGCCAGCACCCCAGGCGCCTACGAGCAGTACTTC. Amino acid sequence: CASTPGAYEQYF.

This clone was recorded a few times. The chain combines TRBV6-2 or TRBV6-3 with TRBJ2-7; no clear D gene. CDR3 length equals 13 residues. V lost 4 bases to trimming and J lost 1 base, with 8 bases between them. The germline CDR1 and CDR2 sequences are MNHEY and SVGEGT. CDR3 protein: CASSFNPSYEQYF. The CDR3 nucleotides read TGTGCCAGCAGTTTTAACCCGTCCTACGAGCAGTACTTC.

V usage is TRBV10-3 and J usage is TRBJ2-3, with 9 bases fitting TRBD1. This CDR3 spans 14 amino acids. Germline-derived CDR1 and CDR2 are ENHRY and SYGVKD. The V gene end was trimmed by 7 bases and the J gene end by 6 bases; junction bases not matched to a gene: 8. This chain's CDR3 is CAITPGQGTDTQYF. The CDR3 DNA reads as TGTGCCATCACTCCGGGACAGGGTACCGATACGCAGTATTTT.

In this sample, this clone turned up once. This chain connects TRBV2 to TRBJ2-2; possible D gene TRBD2, 6 bases. Germline V CDR1 and CDR2: SNHLY, FYNNEI. With 4 bases removed from V and 4 bases from J, the gap between germline ends came to 10 bases. CDR3 length: 14 amino acids. The CDR3 sequence is CASSVRGITGELFF. The DNA for the CDR3 is TGTGCCAGCAGTGTGCGGGGTATCACCGGGGAGCTGTTTTTT. The full variable domain, its missing parts supplied by reference TRBV2 and TRBJ2-2, is EPEVTQTPSHQVTQMGQEVILRCVPISNHLYFYWYRQILGQKVEFLVSFYNNEISEKSEIFDDQFSVERPDGSNFTLKIRSTKLEDSAMYFCASSVRGITGELFFGEGSRLTVL.

The chain uses TRBV9 and TRBJ2-2; the D gene is possibly TRBD2 (6 bases). Trimming removed 5 bases from V and 4 bases from J, with 15 bases in between. The CDR3 loop spans 15 amino acids. Per germline, CDR1 SGDLS and CDR2 YYNGEE. The CDR3 here is CASSNTWRGTGELFF. Here the CDR3 DNA reads TGTGCCAGCAGTAATACATGGCGGGGCACCGGGGAGCTGTTTTTT.

This clone was detected a few times. The chain employs TRBV15 and TRBJ2-1; a weak D match, TRBD2 (8 bases). Trimming left V 2 bases short and J 14 bases short, with 16 bases between. CDR1 and CDR2 from the germline V gene are LNHNV and YYDKDF (reference sequence). This CDR3 contains 13 residues. CDR3 nucleotide sequence: TGTGCCACCAGCAGAATAGGGACAGCGGGAGAGTTCTTC. It codes for CATSRIGTAGEFF.

The CDR3 region is CASSLQGPRNSPLHF. Written as DNA, the CDR3 is TGTGCCAGCAGCCTGCAAGGCCCCAGGAATTCACCCCTCCACTTT. This chain links TRBV11-2 with TRBJ1-6; unclear D gene. Trimming shortened V by 5 bases and J by 7 bases, and 15 bases separated the two germline ends. The CDR3 extends over 15 amino acids. The germline gives CDR1 SGHAT, CDR2 FQNNGV. The whole variable domain, remainder taken from reference TRBV11-2 and TRBJ1-6, is EAGVAQSPRYKIIEKRQSVAFWCNPISGHATLYWYQQILGQGPKLLIQFQNNGVVDDSQLPKDRFSAERLKGVDSTLKIQPAKLEDSAVYLCASSLQGPRNSPLHFGNGTRLTVT.

The chain links TRBV19 to TRBJ2-1; a weak D match, TRBD2 (6 bases). The V end lost 4 bases, the J end lost 0 bases, and 13 bases lay between the germline ends. Germline V gene data show CDR1 as LNHDA and CDR2 as SQIVND (reference sequence). The CDR3 contains 16 residues. CDR3 DNA: TGTGCCAGTAGTAGGGGGGAAAGGTCCTCCTACAATGAGCAGTTCTTC. Translated: CASSRGERSSYNEQFF.

V usage is TRBV5-1 and J usage is TRBJ2-1; perhaps TRBD1 as D (6 bases). The CDR3 runs to 16 residues. Trimming took off 7 bases at V and 5 bases at J, with 22 bases between the two ends. From germline, CDR1 is SGHRS and CDR2 YFSETQ. The CDR3 DNA is TGCGCCAGCGGACTCCTTATAATGGACAGACACAATGAGCAGTTCTTC. Translation: CASGLLIMDRHNEQFF.

This clone was counted between two and nine times. This chain's CDR3 is CASSLLASHEQYF. In nucleotides, the CDR3 is TGTGCCAGCAGTTTACTAGCGTCCCACGAGCAGTACTTC. The chain joins TRBV12-3 or TRBV12-4 to TRBJ2-7; D is perhaps TRBD2 (6 bases). The CDR3 extends over 13 amino acids. V lost 2 bases and J 5 bases, leaving 10 bases between the germline ends.

This clone was picked up a small number of times. The rearrangement links TRBV5-6 to TRBJ2-7, with 11 bases that match TRBD2. This CDR3 has 15 amino acids. V gave up 3 bases and J gave up 2 bases; unmatched junction bases: 4. From germline, CDR1 is SGHDT and CDR2 YYEEEE. CDR3 residues: CASSWRLAGTYEQYF. CDR3 nucleotides: TGTGCCAGCAGCTGGCGACTAGCGGGGACCTACGAGCAGTACTTC.

This clone has only one observation. The chain carries TRBV5-6 and TRBJ2-7, with 11 nucleotides matching TRBD2. The J segment lost 6 bases and the V segment lost 4 bases, leaving 6 bases of the junction unmatched. The CDR3 has 14 amino acids. Looked up from germline, CDR1 is SGHDT and CDR2 is YYEEEE. The CDR3 is CASSASGRSSEQYF. As DNA, the CDR3 is TGTGCCAGCAGCGCTAGCGGGAGGTCGAGCGAGCAGTACTTC. Based on the CDR3 plus reference TRBV5-6 and TRBJ2-7, the full variable domain is DAGVTQSPTHLIKTRGQQVTLRCSPKSGHDTVSWYQQALGQGPQFIFQYYEEEERQRGNFPDRFSGHQFPNYSSELNVNALLLGDSALYLCASSASGRSSEQYFGPGTRLTVT.

The chain employs TRBV27 and TRBJ2-3; D is uncertain. This CDR3 has 15 residues. Germline lookup yields CDR1 MNHEY and CDR2 SMNVEV (reference sequence). Trimming removed 2 bases at V and 0 bases at J, with 9 bases between. This CDR3 reads CASSLMALSTDTQYF. CDR3 nucleotides: TGTGCCAGCAGTTTAATGGCGTTGAGCACAGATACGCAGTATTTT.

V is TRBV3-1 (or the pseudogene TRBV3-2) and J is TRBJ1-1; 9 bases match TRBD1. Germline loops: CDR1 LGHDT, CDR2 YNNKEL (reference sequence). The ends lost 0 bases at V and 3 bases at J; junction bases unmatched: 11. The length of the CDR3 is 18 residues. The CDR3 loop is CASSQENHRGLSHTEAFF. In DNA, the CDR3 is TGTGCCAGCAGCCAAGAAAATCACAGGGGGCTATCACACACTGAAGCTTTCTTT.

V gene TRBV6-2 or TRBV6-3 combines with J gene TRBJ2-1, with D possibly TRBD1 on 6 matching bases. CDR1 and CDR2 from the germline V gene are MNHEY and SVGEGT. Deletions cut 6 bases from V and 2 bases from J, with 14 bases between. The CDR3 extends over 15 amino acids. CDR3 nucleotides: TGTGCCAGCAGCTCGGGACATAGCACCTACAATGAGCAGTTCTTC. Its translation: CASSSGHSTYNEQFF.

The V call is TRBV13, the J call TRBJ2-7, with a weak D call TRBD2 (5 bases). Deletions cut 4 bases from V and 0 bases from J, with 7 bases between. Germline V CDR1 and CDR2: PRHDT, FYEKMQ (reference sequence). This CDR3 region has 13 residues. The CDR3 region is CASSSEGSYEQYF. The CDR3 bases are TGTGCCAGCAGCTCAGAGGGCTCCTACGAGCAGTACTTC.

The V and J genes are TRBV19 and TRBJ1-5, with D perhaps TRBD1 (5 bases). The germline V and J ends were trimmed by 5 bases and 5 bases, with 13 bases remaining between them. Germline-derived CDR1 and CDR2 are LNHDA and SQIVND (reference sequence). The CDR3 spans 14 residues. The CDR3 DNA sequence: TGTGCCAGTAGTCTAGGGGTGACCCATCAGCCCCAGCATTTT. This codes for CASSLGVTHQPQHF.

In the case of this clone: At one boundary the junction diverges from the germline segment, which might be a read error. This chain connects TRBV7-7 to TRBJ2-1; 12 bases align to TRBD2. The CDR3 runs 15 residues. CDR1 SSHAT and CDR2 FNYEAQ come from the germline V gene (reference sequence). CDR3 bases: TGTGCTAGCAGCTATCTAGCGGGAGGGCGGAATGAGCAGTTCTTC. Its protein is CASSYLAGGRNEQFF.

V usage is TRBV5-1 and J usage is TRBJ1-1, with D tentatively TRBD1 (6 bases). V gave up 1 base and J gave up 1 base, with 11 bases separating them. The CDR3 totals 15 residues. Germline CDR1 is SGHRS and CDR2 is YFSETQ. The CDR3 DNA follows: TGCGCCAGCAGCTTGCTTCACAGGGAGAACACTGAAGCTTTCTTT. The encoded protein is CASSLLHRENTEAFF.

CDR3 loop: CASSVAGTATNEKLFF. CDR3 DNA: TGTGCCAGCAGCGTAGCTGGGACAGCAACTAATGAAAAACTGTTTTTT. The rearrangement joins TRBV9 to TRBJ1-4; 7 bases match TRBD1. The CDR3 consists of 16 residues. The germline V gene encodes CDR1 SGDLS and CDR2 YYNGEE. V lost 0 bases and J lost 0; bases outside the gene matches: 2.

The chain recombines TRBV28 with TRBJ1-1, with no clear D. Trimming took off 7 bases at V and 10 bases at J, with 16 bases between the two ends. The CDR3 loop spans 12 amino acids. Germline CDR1 reads MDHEN; CDR2 reads SYDVKM. As DNA, the CDR3 is TGTGCCAGCACCTCCCCTACCCCCGGAGCTTTCTTT. Encoded protein: CASTSPTPGAFF.

This clone was detected only once. The chain combines TRBV27 with TRBJ2-7; 7 nucleotides match TRBD1. The CDR3 loop spans 11 amino acids. Germline V gene data show CDR1 as MNHEY and CDR2 as SMNVEV (reference sequence). The ends lost 9 bases at V and 1 base at J; junction bases unmatched: 0. CDR3 residues: CARGQSYEQYF. The DNA of the CDR3 is TGTGCCAGGGGACAGTCCTACGAGCAGTACTTC.

V is TRBV19 and J is TRBJ1-1; TRBD1 is a possible D gene (6 bases). Between the trimmed V and J ends, which lost 5 bases and 2 bases, there was a span of 15 bases. Germline CDR1 and CDR2: LNHDA and SQIVND (reference sequence). The CDR3 covers 15 residues. The CDR3 DNA follows: TGTGCCAGTAGTGTACCAAGCAGGGGAAACACTGAAGCTTTCTTT. Translated: CASSVPSRGNTEAFF.